Listed below are T cell receptor beta chains from one sample, sequenced in a study of CD8 T cells in ankylosing spondylitis. In TCRdb, the 5' RACE reads were re-called with MiXCR into one record per CDR3 protein. Among 25,000 to 35,000 distinct CDR3 sequences, less than 40% were seen once, and the ten largest hold less than 55%. Material for sequencing was synovial fluid, either unsorted or a sorted T cell fraction (not recorded which). Every receptor here comes from a male donor with ankylosing spondylitis. Each CDR3 is given with its conserved first and last residue. A D gene is named only where the DNA matches it firmly.

CDR3aa	d_gene	len	v_gene
CASSPRTGLSGQPQHF	-	16	TRBV19
CRFRTDNNEQFF	-	12	TRBV20-1
CASSSRDLREAFF	-	13	TRBV7-6
CASSPVTGVETQYF	TRBD1	14	TRBV7-9
CASRPLQGSQTNEKLFF	TRBD1	17	TRBV12-3/TRBV12-4
CASSYTHGGELFF	-	13	TRBV6-6
CASSLGTTAYEQYF	-	14	TRBV5-5
CASSPGGPRSPLHF	TRBD1	14	TRBV27
CATSRLLGTEAFF	-	13	TRBV15
CASSQDAEGYNEQFF	-	15	TRBV10-1
CASSQEGNTDTEAFF	-	15	TRBV4-2
CSVEAWGAAKNIQYF	-	15	TRBV29-1
CASSQERTSVGELFF	TRBD2	15	TRBV4-1
CATSRWTSSYEQYF	TRBD2	14	TRBV15
CASSLSHGSHSGANVLTF	-	18	TRBV7-8